The 24 T cell receptor beta chains presented below share a single source sample, sequenced in a study of blood T cell repertoires in COVID-19. TCRdb keeps only in-frame clones here, not all; method: immunoSEQ multiplex PCR. The profile shows roughly 80,000 clones, roughly nine tenths of them singletons. Source material: peripheral blood. These receptors all stem from a man between 60 and 75 years old with acute or convalescent COVID-19.

This chain uses TRBV6-5 with TRBJ2-3; TRBD1 matches at 7 bases. Trimming cost V 6 bases and J 2 bases; bases outside gene matches: 2. CDR1 and CDR2 (germline): MNHEY, SVGAGI. The CDR3 totals 13 residues. In DNA, the CDR3 is TGTGCCAGCAGAGACAGGGTCACAGATACGCAGTATTTT. Translated, it gives CASRDRVTDTQYF.

This chain joins TRBV5-6 and TRBJ1-2, with D maybe TRBD1 (6 bases). The CDR3 consists of 12 residues. Trimming took 4 bases from V and 8 from J, leaving 12 bases between them. In germline, CDR1 is SGHDT, CDR2 YYEEEE. CDR3 residues: CASSQGTRGYTF. DNA for the CDR3: TGTGCCAGCAGCCAGGGGACGCGAGGCTACACCTTC.

The chain recombines TRBV28 with TRBJ1-1; 8 nucleotides match TRBD1. This CDR3 is 12 amino acids long. V lost 8 bases, J lost 5 bases, and 4 bases stayed unmatched. The germline V gene has CDR1 MDHEN and CDR2 SYDVKM. The CDR3 reads CASLQGVTEAFF. CDR3 DNA: TGTGCCAGCTTACAGGGGGTAACTGAAGCTTTCTTT.

CDR3 DNA: TGCAGTGCTAGTGGGGACTCGCCGGTGCGGGAGACCCAGTACTTC. This codes for CSASGDSPVRETQYF. The rearrangement joins TRBV20-1 to TRBJ2-5; a weak D match, TRBD2 (6 bases). There are 15 residues in the CDR3. CDR1 and CDR2 (germline): DFQATT, SNEGSKA (reference sequence). V gave up 3 bases and J gave up 5 bases, with 19 bases separating them.

The chain is built from TRBV5-4 and TRBJ2-5; 8 positions agree with TRBD1. The CDR3 contains 14 residues. Germline CDR1 SGHNT, CDR2 YYREEE (reference sequence). The junction had 4 bases not matched to a gene; V was cut back by 2 bases and J by 4 bases. The CDR3 reads CASSLQGEGETQYF. CDR3 in DNA: TGTGCCAGCAGCTTACAGGGGGAAGGAGAGACCCAGTACTTC.

The chain recombines TRBV4-3 with TRBJ2-7; 10 nucleotides line up with TRBD1. There are 17 residues in the CDR3. V lost 0 bases, J lost 3 bases, and 8 bases stayed unmatched. Looked up from germline, CDR1 is LGHNA and CDR2 is YSLEER. The CDR3, as DNA: TGCGCCAGCAGCCAAGATGTCCCTCGGGACAGGGGCTACGAGCAGTACTTC. It specifies CASSQDVPRDRGYEQYF.

The chain carries TRBV7-2 and TRBJ2-1; tentatively, D is TRBD1 (7 bases). V shed 4 bases and J shed 10 bases, with 14 bases lying between them. The germline CDR1 and CDR2 sequences are SGHTA and FQGNSA. There are 13 residues in the CDR3. The CDR3 loop reads CASSYRGGREQFF. In DNA, the CDR3 is TGTGCCAGCAGCTACAGGGGTGGGAGGGAGCAGTTCTTC.

The chain combines TRBV19 with TRBJ2-7; a possible D gene is TRBD1 (5 bases). The CDR3 extends over 12 amino acids. CDR1 and CDR2 (germline): LNHDA, SQIVND (reference sequence). V was clipped by 4 bases and J by 3 bases, with 7 bases between them. CDR3 sequence: CASSKGRYEQYF. In DNA form, the CDR3 reads TGTGCCAGTAGTAAGGGGCGCTACGAGCAGTACTTC.

The rearrangement joins TRBV6-2 or TRBV6-3 to TRBJ2-1, with 7 nucleotides matching TRBD2. Germline assignment: CDR1 MNHEY and CDR2 SVGEGT. There are 18 residues in the CDR3. With 3 bases clipped from V and 0 bases from J, the junction kept 11 bases outside the gene matches. Written as DNA, the CDR3 is TGTGCCAGCAGTTATTCCCAGAGCGGGGATTTCTCCTACAATGAGCAGTTCTTC. Protein sequence: CASSYSQSGDFSYNEQFF.

This chain joins TRBV19 and TRBJ1-4; D not certain. V was clipped by 10 bases and J by 0 bases, with 9 bases between them. The CDR3 sequence is 13 residues long. Looked up from germline, CDR1 is LNHDA and CDR2 is SQIVND (reference sequence). The CDR3 region is CATTTSTNEKLFF. For the CDR3, the DNA is TGTGCCACCACGACATCAACTAATGAAAAACTGTTTTTT.

The V call is TRBV21-1, the J call TRBJ2-6; whether TRBD1, the table's D call, matches the DNA was not checked. TRBV21-1 constitutes a pseudogene. The CDR3 sequence is 16 residues long. The CDR3 sequence: CASSKGQYSGANVLTF. The CDR3 region has the DNA TGTGCCAGCAGCAAAGGACAGTACTCTGGGGCCAACGTCCTGACTTTC.

J is TRBJ2-3 and V is TRBV27; D may be TRBD1 (5 bases). Germline values: CDR1 MNHEY, CDR2 SMNVEV (reference sequence). The CDR3 totals 15 residues. V was trimmed by 5 bases and J by 0 bases, leaving 12 bases between them. The CDR3 nucleotides read TGTGCCAGCAGTCGACAGCGAGCGAGCACAGATACGCAGTATTTT. Translated, it gives CASSRQRASTDTQYF.

The rearrangement links TRBV3-1 (or the pseudogene TRBV3-2) to TRBJ2-7; 9 nucleotides line up with TRBD2. This CDR3 is built from 17 residues. V was clipped by 5 bases and J by 2 bases; unmatched bases: 13. Germline CDR1 and CDR2: LGHDT and YNNKEL (reference sequence). CDR3 protein: CASSSIPREGIPYEQYF. CDR3 sequence (DNA): TGTGCCAGCAGCTCAATCCCGCGGGAGGGAATTCCCTACGAGCAGTACTTC.

The chain recombines TRBV27 with TRBJ1-4; weak D call: TRBD1 (6 bases). CDR1 and CDR2 (germline): MNHEY, SMNVEV (reference sequence). Trimming stripped 3 bases from V and 0 bases from J, with 8 bases between. CDR3 length: 15 residues. Here the CDR3 DNA reads TGTGCCAGCAGTTTGTCAGGGGCAACTAATGAAAAACTGTTTTTT. It is translated as CASSLSGATNEKLFF.

The chain has TRBV5-5 and TRBJ1-2; 9 bases fit TRBD1. The CDR3 is 16 residues long. Germline-derived CDR1 and CDR2 are SGHKS and YYEKEE (reference sequence). The ends lost 1 base at V and 3 bases at J; junction bases unmatched: 7. The CDR3 reads CASSLLATGGDYGYTF. DNA of the CDR3: TGTGCCAGCAGCTTGTTGGCGACAGGGGGAGACTATGGCTACACCTTC. Supplemented by reference TRBV5-5 and TRBJ1-2, the full variable domain reads DAGVTQSPTHLIKTRGQQVTLRCSPISGHKSVSWYQQVLGQGPQFIFQYYEKEERGRGNFPDRFSARQFPNYSSELNVNALLLGDSALYLCASSLLATGGDYGYTFGSGTRLTVV.

The chain recombines TRBV28 with TRBJ2-1; a weak D match, TRBD1 (7 bases). Germline V CDR1 and CDR2: MDHEN, SYDVKM. V shed 10 bases and J shed 6 bases, with 22 bases lying between them. The CDR3 loop spans 15 amino acids. The CDR3 DNA reads as TGTGCCATCGTTAGGGGGCTAGCGAGTTCCAATGAGCAGTTCTTC. It specifies CAIVRGLASSNEQFF.

The J gene is TRBJ1-3, the V gene TRBV18; D is possibly TRBD1 (5 bases). V was cut by 6 bases and J by 4 bases, with 13 bases left in between. The CDR3 is 14 residues long. Germline-derived CDR1 and CDR2 are KGHSH and LQKENI. In DNA, the CDR3 is TGTGCCAGCTCGTACGGACAAGGGGGAAACACCATATATTTT. It specifies CASSYGQGGNTIYF.

This clone was found once. The chain combines TRBV4-2 with TRBJ2-7; 8 bases are shared with TRBD2. This CDR3 spans 16 amino acids. V lost 4 bases to trimming and J lost 4 bases; unmatched junction nucleotides: 12. CDR1 is LGHNA and CDR2 is YNFKEQ in the germline V gene. CDR3 loop: CASSLRAAGVRYEQYF. The CDR3 DNA follows: TGTGCCAGCAGCCTCAGGGCAGCGGGAGTAAGGTACGAGCAGTACTTC.

The J gene is TRBJ2-7, the V gene TRBV19; 7 bases are shared with TRBD2. The CDR3 consists of 16 residues. V lost 1 base to trimming and J lost 1 base; unmatched junction nucleotides: 7. Germline CDR1 and CDR2: LNHDA and SQIVND (reference sequence). CDR3 protein: CASSIGGRAPSYEQYF. The CDR3 DNA reads TGTGCCAGTAGTATAGGTGGGAGGGCTCCTTCCTACGAGCAGTACTTC.

This chain joins TRBV7-9 and TRBJ1-4; D unclear. The CDR3 loop spans 18 amino acids. CDR1 and CDR2 (germline): SEHNR, FQNEAQ (reference sequence). V lost 3 bases, J lost 0 bases, and 17 bases lay in between. The CDR3 region has the DNA TGTGCCAGCAGCTTTACCGGGAATCCCTTCGCAACTAATGAAAAACTGTTTTTT. Translation: CASSFTGNPFATNEKLFF. Together with reference TRBV7-9 and TRBJ1-4, the CDR3 gives the full variable domain: DTGVSQNPRHKITKRGQNVTFRCDPISEHNRLYWYRQTLGQGPEFLTYFQNEAQLEKSRLLSDRFSAERPKGSFSTLEIQRTEQGDSAMYLCASSFTGNPFATNEKLFFGSGTQLSVL.

The rearrangement joins TRBV3-1 (or the pseudogene TRBV3-2) to TRBJ2-7, with a weak D call TRBD2 (5 bases). The CDR3 length is 15 residues. Germline CDR1 LGHDT, CDR2 YNNKEL (reference sequence). The germline V and J ends were trimmed by 3 bases and 4 bases, with 16 bases remaining between them. The CDR3 sequence: CASSHPSSGGYEQYF. DNA for the CDR3: TGTGCCAGCAGCCACCCGTCGAGCGGAGGTTACGAGCAGTACTTC.

The gene calls are TRBV10-3 and TRBJ1-1; TRBD1 is a possible D gene (5 bases). Germline-derived CDR1 and CDR2 are ENHRY and SYGVKD. This CDR3 spans 14 amino acids. The ends were cut back, 7 bases at V and 4 bases at J, with 16 bases in the middle. The CDR3 nucleotides are TGTGCCATCAACCCGGACGGAAGGGGCACTGAAGCTTTCTTT. It yields the protein CAINPDGRGTEAFF.

The chain carries TRBV24-1 and TRBJ2-5; 9 bases match TRBD1. CDR3 length: 14 amino acids. Germline values: CDR1 KGHDR, CDR2 SFDVKD. The trim removed 2 bases at V and 3 bases at J, leaving 0 bases unmatched. The CDR3 DNA reads TGTGCCACCAGTGATTGGGACAGGGAAGAGACCCAGTACTTC. Residues: CATSDWDREETQYF.

The genes are TRBV28 and TRBJ2-7; the match to TRBD1 covers 10 bases. This CDR3 spans 12 amino acids. The junction had 6 bases not matched to a gene; V was cut back by 10 bases and J by 6 bases. The germline V gene encodes CDR1 MDHEN and CDR2 SYDVKM. CDR3 sequence reads: CATSRDRGEQYF. The CDR3 DNA reads TGTGCCACGTCCCGGGACAGGGGCGAGCAGTACTTC.